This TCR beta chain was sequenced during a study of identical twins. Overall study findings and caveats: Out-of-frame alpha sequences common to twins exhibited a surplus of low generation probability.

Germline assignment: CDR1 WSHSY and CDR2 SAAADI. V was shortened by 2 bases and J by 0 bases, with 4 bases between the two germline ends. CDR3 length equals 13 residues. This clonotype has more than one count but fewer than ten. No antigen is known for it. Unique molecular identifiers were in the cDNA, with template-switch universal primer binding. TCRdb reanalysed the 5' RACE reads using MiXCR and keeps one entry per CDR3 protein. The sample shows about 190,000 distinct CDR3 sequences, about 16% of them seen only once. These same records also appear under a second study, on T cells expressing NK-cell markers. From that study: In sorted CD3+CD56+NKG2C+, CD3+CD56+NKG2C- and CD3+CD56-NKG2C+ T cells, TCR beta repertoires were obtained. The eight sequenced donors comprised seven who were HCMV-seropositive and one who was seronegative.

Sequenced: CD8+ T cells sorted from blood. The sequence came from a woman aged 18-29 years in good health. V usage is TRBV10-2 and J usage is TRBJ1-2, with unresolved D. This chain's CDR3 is CASSEAANYGYTF. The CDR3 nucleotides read TGCGCCAGCAGTGAGGCAGCTAACTATGGCTACACCTTC.